A few counts support the clone carrying this T cell receptor beta chain. The antigen is not known. This entry belongs to a study of T cells in Graves' hyperthyroidism and ophthalmopathy. General study points: The majority of expanded thyroid clonotypes above 0.001 also appeared in blood. Ophthalmopathy got predicted by the model a median roughly six months before its onset.

This CDR3 region has 16 residues. Germline CDR1 and CDR2: MGHRA and YSYEKL. The germline V and J ends were trimmed by 2 bases and 1 base, with 14 bases remaining between them. The CDR3 regions of TCR beta were amplified from RNA transcripts. Initially, a first-round RT-PCR of the TCR CDR3 employed the HTBI primer set. Each CDR3 protein gets one entry after TCRdb re-called the multiplex PCR reads with MiXCR. Found here are about 600,000 distinct CDR3 sequences, approximately 15% of them singletons; the top ten hold roughly 7%. The diagnoses drew upon clinical symptoms, serum thyroxine and TRAb, thyroid ultrasound and orbital computed tomography.

Specimen: blood. The receptor's source is a woman younger than 35 with Graves' ophthalmopathy. The chain has TRBV4-1 and TRBJ1-1; TRBD1 might be the D (6 bases). The CDR3 loop reads CASSQRGGRTNTEAFF. CDR3 nucleotide sequence: TGCGCCAGCAGCCAACGGGGGGGCAGGACGAACACTGAAGCTTTCTTT.